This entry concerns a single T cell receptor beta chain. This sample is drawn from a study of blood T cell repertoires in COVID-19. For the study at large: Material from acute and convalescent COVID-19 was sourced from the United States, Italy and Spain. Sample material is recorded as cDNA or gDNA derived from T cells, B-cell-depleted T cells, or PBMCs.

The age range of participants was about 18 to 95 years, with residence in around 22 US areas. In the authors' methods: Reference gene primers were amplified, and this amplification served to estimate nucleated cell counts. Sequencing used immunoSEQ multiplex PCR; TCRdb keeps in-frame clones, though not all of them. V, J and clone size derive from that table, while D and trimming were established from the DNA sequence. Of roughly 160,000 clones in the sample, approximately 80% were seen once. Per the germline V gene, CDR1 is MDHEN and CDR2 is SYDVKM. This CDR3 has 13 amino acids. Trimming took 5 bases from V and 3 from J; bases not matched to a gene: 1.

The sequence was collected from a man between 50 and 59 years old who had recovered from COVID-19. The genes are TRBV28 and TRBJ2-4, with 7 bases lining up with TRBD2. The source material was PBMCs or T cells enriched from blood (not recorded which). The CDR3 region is CASSGGDKNIQYF. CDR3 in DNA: TGTGCCAGCAGTGGGGGGGACAAAAACATTCAGTACTTC.